Shown below are 17 T cell receptor beta chains from a single sample sequenced in a study of regulatory T cells in long-lasting Graves disease. Construction of the TCR beta libraries employed iRepertoire HTBI primers in conjunction with Arm-PCR of CDR3 regions. TCRdb re-derived calls from the multiplex PCR reads in MiXCR, one entry per CDR3 protein. The sample includes some 600,000 distinct CDR3 sequences, roughly 16% seen only once; the top ten take more than 10%. The time point: newly diagnosed GD, antithyroid drugs for less than 3 months. PBMCs were the source of the RNA used for TCR sequencing. The sample was also linked to a second study, of T cells in Graves' hyperthyroidism and ophthalmopathy.

This sample comprised peripheral blood mononuclear cells (PBMCs), obtained at new diagnosis, from a patient treated with antithyroid drugs. The receptors come from a man aged 18 to 35 with Graves disease.

For the CDR3, the DNA is TGTGCCAGCAGTTTAATGGGGTACGAGCAGTACTTC. Its protein is CASSLMGYEQYF. The rearrangement joins TRBV28 to TRBJ2-7; D remains ambiguous. Deletions cut 2 bases from V and 4 bases from J, with 6 bases between. The CDR3 sequence is 12 residues long. Germline values: CDR1 MDHEN, CDR2 SYDVKM.

Only a few counts were recorded for this clonotype. The J gene is TRBJ1-1, the V gene TRBV25-1; D is possibly TRBD1 (6 bases). V was shortened by 4 bases and J by 2 bases, with 11 bases between the two germline ends. In germline, CDR1 is MGHDK, CDR2 SYGVNS. This CDR3 has 14 amino acids. Written as DNA, the CDR3 is TGTGCCAGCAGTGGTAGACAGGATAACACTGAAGCTTTCTTT. The encoded protein is CASSGRQDNTEAFF.

This clonotype was seen more than once but under ten times. The V gene is TRBV24-1, the J gene TRBJ2-1, with D possibly TRBD1 on 5 matching bases. Trimming left V 7 bases short and J 4 bases short, with 13 bases between. CDR3 length: 14 amino acids. Germline V gives CDR1 KGHDR, CDR2 SFDVKD. CDR3 protein: CATRGTQGYNEQFF. Written as DNA, the CDR3 is TGTGCCACCAGGGGAACTCAGGGTTACAATGAGCAGTTCTTC.

This clonotype was picked up many times. The V gene is TRBV7-9, the J gene TRBJ2-7; 8 bases line up with TRBD1. V lost 5 bases and J lost 0; bases outside the gene matches: 6. The CDR3 length is 15 residues. The germline CDR1 and CDR2 sequences are SEHNR and FQNEAQ (reference sequence). The DNA of the CDR3 is TGTGCCAGCAGCAATAGAGGACAGGGCTCCTACGAGCAGTACTTC. This encodes CASSNRGQGSYEQYF.

This clonotype was picked up many times. This sequence joins TRBV6-1 and TRBJ2-1, with 10 positions matching TRBD1. The junction had 5 bases not matched to a gene; V was cut back by 1 base and J by 5 bases. The germline V gene has CDR1 MNHNS and CDR2 SASEGT. The CDR3 has 16 amino acids. The CDR3, as DNA: TGTGCCAGCAGTGAAGTTGAGGGGACAGGGGACAATGAGCAGTTCTTC. The encoded protein is CASSEVEGTGDNEQFF.

As for this clonotype: Since a much larger clone is just one base distant, this may be a read error. This chain joins TRBV7-9 and TRBJ2-5; D gene unclear. This CDR3 contains 16 residues. CDR1 and CDR2 from the germline V gene are SEHNR and FQNEAQ (reference sequence). The V gene lost 5 bases and the J gene lost 5 bases, with 21 bases spanning the gap. The chain's CDR3 is CASSRELDVPWETQYF. DNA for the CDR3: TGTGCCAGCAGCCGCGAACTGGACGTGCCGTGGGAGACCCAGTACTTC.

This clonotype was counted only a few times. The V call is TRBV14, the J call TRBJ2-1, with no clear D. Germline CDR1 is SGHDN and CDR2 is FVKESK. The CDR3 spans 10 residues. Between the trimmed V and J ends, which lost 7 bases and 6 bases, there was a span of 4 bases. CDR3 in amino acids: CASKINEQFF. Here the CDR3 DNA reads TGTGCCAGCAAGATCAATGAGCAGTTCTTC.

The table lists this clonotype with a few counts. The chain employs TRBV28 and TRBJ2-7, with 10 bases lining up with TRBD2. J lost 3 bases, V lost 11 bases, and 10 bases had no gene match. CDR1 and CDR2 (germline): MDHEN, SYDVKM. The CDR3 is made up of 14 amino acids. The CDR3 protein is CAASLRLAGYEQYF. The CDR3 DNA reads TGTGCCGCCAGCCTTCGACTAGCGGGCTACGAGCAGTACTTC.

This clonotype has only a few counts. A read error may be the cause here, since a much bigger clone is one base away. V usage is TRBV27 and J usage is TRBJ1-2, with D possibly being TRBD1 (5 bases). V lost 6 bases to trimming and J lost 8 bases, with 13 bases between them. Germline assignment: CDR1 MNHEY and CDR2 SMNVEV (reference sequence). The CDR3 consists of 12 residues. CDR3 sequence: CASRGAGTGYTF. The DNA for the CDR3 is TGTGCCAGCAGAGGGGCAGGGACCGGCTACACCTTC.

The rearrangement joins TRBV9 to TRBJ2-1, with 8 bases lining up with TRBD2. Per the germline V gene, CDR1 is SGDLS and CDR2 is YYNGEE. CDR3 length equals 14 residues. V shed 7 bases and J 8 bases; nucleotides not matched to a gene: 11. In nucleotides, the CDR3 is TGTGCCAGCGGGGGTACGGGAGGGCCCTATGAGCAGTTCTTC. It yields the protein CASGGTGGPYEQFF.

This clonotype has ten or more counts. The chain recombines TRBV24-1 with TRBJ2-1; no firm D call. Germline V gene lookup returns CDR1 KGHDR and CDR2 SFDVKD. This CDR3 region has 13 residues. Trimming cost V 1 base and J 7 bases, with 7 bases left between them. This CDR3 is CATSDFRLNEQFF. CDR3 DNA: TGTGCCACCAGTGATTTCCGGTTAAATGAGCAGTTCTTC.

In its sample, this clonotype was seen many times. The gene calls are TRBV30 and TRBJ2-2; unclear D gene. This CDR3 has 13 amino acids. Looked up from germline, CDR1 is GTSNPN and CDR2 is SVGIG (reference sequence). Trimming stripped 0 bases from V and 5 bases from J, with 7 bases between. The CDR3 DNA sequence: TGTGCCTGGAGTGTCTTACTGACCGGGGAGCTGTTTTTT. Translated, it gives CAWSVLLTGELFF.

This clonotype was counted ten times or more. The chain recombines TRBV5-6 with TRBJ1-1; D is undetermined. The CDR3 has 14 amino acids. In germline, CDR1 is SGHDT, CDR2 YYEEEE. Trimming stripped 0 bases from V and 1 base from J, with 7 bases between. CDR3 protein: CASSLVQPNTEAFF. The CDR3 nucleotides read TGTGCCAGCAGCTTGGTTCAGCCGAACACTGAAGCTTTCTTT.

This clonotype was counted ten times or more. The chain joins TRBV12-3 or TRBV12-4 to TRBJ1-2; 8 positions match TRBD1. The CDR3 is 14 residues long. V dropped 6 bases and J dropped 6; count of bases not matched to a gene: 9. In DNA form, the CDR3 reads TGTGCCAGCAGCCCTACGACAGGGGTCAATGGCTACACCTTC. Protein sequence: CASSPTTGVNGYTF.

This chain uses TRBV4-1 with TRBJ2-1, with 10 bases aligning to TRBD2. This CDR3 is 20 amino acids long. Germline V gives CDR1 MGHRA, CDR2 YSYEKL. The ends lost 4 bases at V and 0 bases at J; junction bases unmatched: 15. The CDR3 reads CASSPDRASGSSSSYNEQFF. CDR3 nucleotide sequence: TGCGCCAGCAGCCCCGATCGGGCTAGCGGGAGTAGTAGCTCCTACAATGAGCAGTTCTTC.

This clonotype was observed a handful of times. This chain connects TRBV5-6 to TRBJ2-3, with D perhaps TRBD2 (5 bases). V gave up 0 bases and J gave up 1 base, with 12 bases separating them. The germline CDR1 and CDR2 sequences are SGHDT and YYEEEE. CDR3 length equals 16 residues. The CDR3 spells CASSLEAETRTDTQYF. In DNA form, the CDR3 reads TGTGCCAGCAGCTTGGAAGCGGAGACTCGCACAGATACGCAGTATTTT.

Worth noting for this clonotype: It may be a read error: a sequence one base away is much more abundant. This chain uses TRBV7-8 with TRBJ2-1, with TRBD2 as a possible D gene (6 bases). Trimming took off 8 bases at V and 0 bases at J, with 17 bases between the two ends. The CDR3 covers 16 residues. Germline CDR1 is SGHVS and CDR2 is FQNEAQ. This CDR3 reads CASGPRAGYSYNEQFF. CDR3 DNA sequence: TGTGCCAGCGGCCCCAGAGCGGGTTACTCCTACAATGAGCAGTTCTTC.